This record covers a single T cell receptor (beta chain). Its specificity is unknown. Lamina propria and intraepithelial lymphocytes were released by processing graft tissue. Produced via immunoSEQ multiplex PCR; TCRdb's table is partial and in-frame only. The sample lists approximately 37,000 clones, roughly 87% occurring once. This entry belongs to a study of graft-versus-host responses after intestinal transplantation. Study-wide background: Recipients had transplants, and these were multivisceral, liver-intestinal, or isolated intestinal. Induction using anti-thymocyte globulin, followed by tacrolimus and steroids for two to four years, was given to all recipients. Study outcomes and limitations: Peak GvH clone levels in circulation were associated with early post-transplant HvG declines. Allografts of patients with graft-donor T cell macrochimerism showed high graft-versus-host to host-versus-graft clone ratios.

The sequences come from ileum tissue, collected almost 210 days after intestinal transplant. This sequence was found in a human patient who received an intestinal transplant, so some T cells may come from the graft donor.

In nucleotides, the CDR3 is TGTGCCAGTAGTGGGGCTTTTCTCACAGATACGCAGTATTTT. Amino acids: CASSGAFLTDTQYF. The chain employs TRBV19 and TRBJ2-3; maybe TRBD1 (5 bases). The CDR3 extends over 14 amino acids. V was cut by 5 bases and J by 2 bases, with 11 bases left in between. Germline V gives CDR1 LNHDA, CDR2 SQIVND (reference sequence).